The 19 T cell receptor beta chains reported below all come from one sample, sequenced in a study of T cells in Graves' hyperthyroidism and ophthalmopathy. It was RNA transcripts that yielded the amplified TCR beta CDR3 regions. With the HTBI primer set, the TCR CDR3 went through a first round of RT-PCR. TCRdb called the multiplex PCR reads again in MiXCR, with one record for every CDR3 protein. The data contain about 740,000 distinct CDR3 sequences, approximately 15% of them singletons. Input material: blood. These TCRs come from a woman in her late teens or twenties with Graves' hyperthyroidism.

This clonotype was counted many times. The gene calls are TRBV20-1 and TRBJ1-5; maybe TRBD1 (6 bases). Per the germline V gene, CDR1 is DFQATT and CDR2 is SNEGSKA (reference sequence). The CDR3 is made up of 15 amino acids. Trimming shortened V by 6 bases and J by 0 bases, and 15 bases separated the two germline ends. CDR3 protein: CSATGASYSNQPQHF. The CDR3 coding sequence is TGCAGTGCAACGGGGGCAAGCTATAGCAATCAGCCCCAGCATTTT.

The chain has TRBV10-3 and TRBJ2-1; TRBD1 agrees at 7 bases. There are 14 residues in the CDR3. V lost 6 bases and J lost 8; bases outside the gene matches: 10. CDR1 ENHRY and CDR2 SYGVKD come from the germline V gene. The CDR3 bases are TGTGCCATCAGACAGACAGGGTTGATCGATGAGCAGTTCTTC. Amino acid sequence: CAIRQTGLIDEQFF.

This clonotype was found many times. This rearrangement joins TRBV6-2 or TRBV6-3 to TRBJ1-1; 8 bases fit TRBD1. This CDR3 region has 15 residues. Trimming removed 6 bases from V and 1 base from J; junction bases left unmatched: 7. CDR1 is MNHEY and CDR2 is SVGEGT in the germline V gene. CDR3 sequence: CASSSPGQGNTEAFF. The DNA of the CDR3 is TGTGCCAGCAGCTCCCCTGGACAGGGGAACACTGAAGCTTTCTTT.

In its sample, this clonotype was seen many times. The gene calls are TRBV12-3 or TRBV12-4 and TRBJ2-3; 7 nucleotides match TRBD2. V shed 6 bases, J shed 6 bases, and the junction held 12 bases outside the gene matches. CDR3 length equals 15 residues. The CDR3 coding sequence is TGTGCCAGCAGACTGGGAGGGGCCGGTCTCGATACGCAGTATTTT. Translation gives CASRLGGAGLDTQYF.

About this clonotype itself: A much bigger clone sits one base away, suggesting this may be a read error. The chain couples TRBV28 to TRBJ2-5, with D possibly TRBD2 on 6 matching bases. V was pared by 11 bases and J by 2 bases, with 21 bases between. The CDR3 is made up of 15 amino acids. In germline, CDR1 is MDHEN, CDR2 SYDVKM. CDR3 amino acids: CAGGAGIGVQETQYF. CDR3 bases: TGTGCCGGCGGGGCTGGGATTGGGGTTCAAGAGACCCAGTACTTC.

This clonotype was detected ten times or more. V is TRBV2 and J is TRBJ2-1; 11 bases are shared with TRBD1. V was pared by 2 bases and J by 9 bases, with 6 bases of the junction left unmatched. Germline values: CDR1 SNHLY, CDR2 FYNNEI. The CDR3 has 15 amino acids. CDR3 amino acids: CASSEIGQGAFEQFF. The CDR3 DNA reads TGTGCCAGCAGTGAAATCGGACAGGGGGCGTTTGAGCAGTTCTTC.

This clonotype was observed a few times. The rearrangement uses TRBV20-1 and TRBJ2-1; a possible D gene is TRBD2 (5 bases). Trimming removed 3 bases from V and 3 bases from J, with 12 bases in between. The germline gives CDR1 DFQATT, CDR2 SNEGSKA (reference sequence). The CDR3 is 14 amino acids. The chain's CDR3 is CSASDYPNYNEQFF. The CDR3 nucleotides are TGCAGTGCTAGCGACTACCCCAACTACAATGAGCAGTTCTTC.

DNA of the CDR3: TGTGCCAGCAGTTACTCGATTCCGCCCGGGAACACTGAAGCTTTCTTT. Amino acids: CASSYSIPPGNTEAFF. The rearrangement joins TRBV6-5 to TRBJ1-1; D not resolved. Germline CDR1 reads MNHEY; CDR2 reads SVGAGI. This CDR3 comprises 16 residues. Deletions cut 0 bases from V and 1 base from J, with 12 bases between.

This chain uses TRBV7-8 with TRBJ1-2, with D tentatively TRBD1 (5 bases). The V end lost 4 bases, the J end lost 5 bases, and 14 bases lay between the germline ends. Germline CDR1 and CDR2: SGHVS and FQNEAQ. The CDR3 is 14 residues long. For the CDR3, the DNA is TGTGCCAGCAGCTGGGGCAGGGTTGGGTATGGCTACACCTTC. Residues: CASSWGRVGYGYTF. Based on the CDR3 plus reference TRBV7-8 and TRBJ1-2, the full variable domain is GAGVSQSPRYKVAKRGQDVALRCDPISGHVSLFWYQQALGQGPEFLTYFQNEAQLDKSGLPSDRFFAERPEGSVSTLKIQRTQQEDSAVYLCASSWGRVGYGYTFGSGTRLTVV.

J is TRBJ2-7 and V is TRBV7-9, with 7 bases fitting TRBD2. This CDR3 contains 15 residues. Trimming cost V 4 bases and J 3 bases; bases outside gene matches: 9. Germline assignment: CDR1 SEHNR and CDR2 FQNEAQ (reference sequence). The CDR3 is CASSYWEGRSYEQYF. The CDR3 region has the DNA TGTGCCAGCAGCTACTGGGAGGGCAGGAGCTACGAGCAGTACTTC.

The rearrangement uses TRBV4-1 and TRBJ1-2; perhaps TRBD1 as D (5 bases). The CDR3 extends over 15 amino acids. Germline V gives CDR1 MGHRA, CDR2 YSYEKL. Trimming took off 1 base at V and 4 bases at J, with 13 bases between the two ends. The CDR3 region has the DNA TGCGCCAGCAGCCAAGTCGAAGACGGGGGCTATGGCTACACCTTC. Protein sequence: CASSQVEDGGYGYTF.

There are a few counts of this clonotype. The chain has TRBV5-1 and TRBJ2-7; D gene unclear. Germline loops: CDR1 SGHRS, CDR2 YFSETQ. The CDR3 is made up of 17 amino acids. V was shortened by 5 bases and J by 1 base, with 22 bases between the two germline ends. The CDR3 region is CASRPKNLKNLSYEQYF. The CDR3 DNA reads TGCGCCAGCAGGCCCAAGAACCTAAAAAACCTTTCCTACGAGCAGTACTTC.

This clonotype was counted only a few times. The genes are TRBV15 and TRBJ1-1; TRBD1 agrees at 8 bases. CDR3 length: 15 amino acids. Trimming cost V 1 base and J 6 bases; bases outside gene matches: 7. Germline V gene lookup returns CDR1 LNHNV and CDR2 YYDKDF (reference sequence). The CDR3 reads CATSRARQGNAEAFF. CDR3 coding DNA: TGTGCCACCAGCAGAGCCCGACAGGGGAATGCTGAAGCTTTCTTT.

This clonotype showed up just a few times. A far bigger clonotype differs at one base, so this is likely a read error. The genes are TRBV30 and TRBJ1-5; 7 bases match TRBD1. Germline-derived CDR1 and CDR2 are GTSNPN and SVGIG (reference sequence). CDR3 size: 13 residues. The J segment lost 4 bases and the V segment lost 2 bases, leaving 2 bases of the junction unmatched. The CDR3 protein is CAWSIQGNQPQHF. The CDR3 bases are TGTGCCTGGAGTATACAGGGGAATCAGCCCCAGCATTTT.

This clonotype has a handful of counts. CDR3 sequence (DNA): TGTGCCAGCAGCCTCTACGAGCAGGACCGTAATGAAAAACTGTTTTTT. It specifies CASSLYEQDRNEKLFF. The rearrangement uses TRBV11-2 and TRBJ1-4; D gene ambiguous. The CDR3 consists of 16 residues. Trimming took off 5 bases at V and 4 bases at J, with 17 bases between the two ends. Germline values: CDR1 SGHAT, CDR2 FQNNGV.

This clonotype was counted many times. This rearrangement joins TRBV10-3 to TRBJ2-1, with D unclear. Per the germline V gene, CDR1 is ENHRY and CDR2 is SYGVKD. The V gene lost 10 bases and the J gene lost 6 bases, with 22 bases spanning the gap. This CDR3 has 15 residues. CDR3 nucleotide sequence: TGTGCCACCTCGCCCAACGGCGTGTCCCCCAATGAGCAGTTCTTC. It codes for CATSPNGVSPNEQFF.

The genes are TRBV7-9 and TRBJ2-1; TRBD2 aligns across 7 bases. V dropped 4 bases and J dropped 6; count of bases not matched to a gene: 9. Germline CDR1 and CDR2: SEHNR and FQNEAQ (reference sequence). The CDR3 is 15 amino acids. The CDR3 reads CASSSRDYVSNEQFF. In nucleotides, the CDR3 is TGTGCCAGCAGCTCCCGGGACTACGTAAGCAATGAGCAGTTCTTC.

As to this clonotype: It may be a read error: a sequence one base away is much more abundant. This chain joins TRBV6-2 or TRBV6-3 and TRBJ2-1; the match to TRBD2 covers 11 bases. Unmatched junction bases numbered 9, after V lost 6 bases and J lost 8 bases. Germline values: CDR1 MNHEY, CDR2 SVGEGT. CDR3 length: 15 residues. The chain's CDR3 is CASRYTSGSVDEQFF. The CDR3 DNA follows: TGTGCCAGCAGATACACTAGCGGGAGTGTGGATGAGCAGTTCTTC.

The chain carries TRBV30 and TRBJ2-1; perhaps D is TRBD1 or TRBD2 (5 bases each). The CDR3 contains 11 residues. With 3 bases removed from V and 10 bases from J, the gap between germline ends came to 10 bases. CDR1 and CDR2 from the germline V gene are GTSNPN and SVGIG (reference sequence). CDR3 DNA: TGTGCCTGGAGGGGGGAACGGGAGCAGTTCTTC. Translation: CAWRGEREQFF.